This is a list of T cell receptor beta chains from one sample in a study of blood T cells in healthy people across ages. MiXCR, run by TCRdb on the 5' RACE reads, gives a single entry per CDR3 protein. The sample consists of about 630,000 distinct CDR3 sequences, approximately 21% of them appearing once. The specimen was blood. Receptors originate from a man between 65 and 85 years old in good health. The CDR3 runs from the conserved cysteine through the conserved F or W. The D gene is left open where the match is weak. A row's size may be missing; if present it is once, few, many or a size class.

>TRBJ2-1|few|TRBD2|TRBV12-3/TRBV12-4
CASRVLAGGDPEQFF
TGTGCCAGCAGGGTACTAGCGGGAGGGGATCCTGAGCAGTTCTTC
>TRBJ2-1|few|TRBD2|TRBV7-3
CASSLAGAVYNEQFF
TGTGCCAGCAGCTTAGCGGGAGCAGTGTACAATGAGCAGTTCTTC
>TRBJ1-6|-|TRBD1|TRBV27
CASSQRTGRDSPLHF
TGTGCCAGCAGTCAGCGGACAGGGAGAGATTCACCCCTCCACTTT
>TRBJ2-5|few|TRBD1|TRBV28
CASSLQGVRETQYF
TGTGCCAGCAGTTTACAGGGGGTGCGGGAGACCCAGTACTTC
>TRBJ2-7|-|-|TRBV20-1
CSARAPQSSFPVSYEQYF
TGCAGTGCTAGAGCCCCTCAGAGTAGTTTCCCCGTCTCCTACGAGCAGTACTTC
>TRBJ1-3|few|-|TRBV10-2
CASNRESGNTIYF
TGCGCCAGCAACAGGGAATCTGGAAACACCATATATTTT
>TRBJ2-1|few|TRBD1|TRBV7-3
CASSLASTGLGSPGEQFF
TGTGCCAGCAGCTTAGCCTCGACAGGGTTGGGTAGCCCGGGTGAGCAGTTCTTC
>TRBJ2-5|few|-|TRBV20-1
CSASRERETQYF
TGCAGTGCTAGCAGGGAAAGGGAGACCCAGTACTTC
>TRBJ2-1|few|TRBD1|TRBV29-1
CSVGGAGGYNEQFF
TGCAGCGTTGGAGGGGCAGGGGGCTACAATGAGCAGTTCTTC
>TRBJ2-3|few|TRBD1|TRBV4-1
CASSLGTAESTDTQYF
TGCGCCAGCAGCTTAGGGACAGCGGAAAGCACAGATACGCAGTATTTT
>TRBJ1-2|-|-|TRBV20-1
CSAPGAVYGYTF
TGCAGTGCCCCGGGGGCGGTCTATGGCTACACCTTC